The 5 T cell receptor beta chains below all came from one sample that was sequenced in a study of cytomegalovirus exposure and HLA in healthy donors. The repertoire was sequenced with immunoSEQ multiplex PCR; TCRdb's copy has only in-frame clones and lacks some. This sample has about 200,000 clones, with roughly 88% found just once. Sequenced sample: PBMCs. The receptors derive from a woman aged 18-29 years in good health and CMV-seronegative.

The chain employs TRBV18 and TRBJ2-7; tentative D call: TRBD1 (6 bases). Germline CDR1 reads KGHSH; CDR2 reads LQKENI. The CDR3 is made up of 11 amino acids. The V end lost 6 bases, the J end lost 9 bases, and 12 bases lay between the germline ends. CDR3 region: CASSNLQGQYF. DNA of the CDR3: TGTGCCAGCTCGAATCTACAGGGGCAGTACTTC. The whole variable domain, filled in from reference TRBV18 and TRBJ2-7, reads NAGVMQNPRHLVRRRGQEARLRCSPMKGHSHVYWYRQLPEEGLKFMVYLQKENIIDESGMPKERFSAEFPKEGPSILRIQQVVRGDSAAYFCASSNLQGQYFGPGTRLTVT.

The rearrangement links TRBV28 to TRBJ1-2, with D perhaps TRBD1 (5 bases). Germline CDR1 is MDHEN and CDR2 is SYDVKM. This CDR3 is 12 amino acids long. The germline V and J ends were trimmed by 6 bases and 5 bases, with 10 bases remaining between them. In DNA, the CDR3 is TGTGCCAGCAGCCCCAGGGAATATGGCTACACCTTC. Translation: CASSPREYGYTF.

The chain recombines TRBV10-1 with TRBJ1-1; no reliable D call. V shed 2 bases and J shed 10 bases, with 8 bases lying between them. The CDR3 contains 11 residues. CDR1 is WNHNN and CDR2 is SYGVQD in the germline V gene (reference sequence). The CDR3 DNA is TGCGCCAGCAGTGAGGGGCCGGTAGCTTTCTTT. Its translation is CASSEGPVAFF.

V is TRBV27 and J is TRBJ1-5; D is uncertain. The germline V gene encodes CDR1 MNHEY and CDR2 SMNVEV (reference sequence). The V gene lost 3 bases and the J gene lost 0 bases, with 6 bases spanning the gap. CDR3 length: 14 residues. CDR3 nucleotides: TGTGCCAGCAGTTTTGCGTATAGCAATCAGCCCCAGCATTTT. Its translation is CASSFAYSNQPQHF.

The chain links TRBV4-1 to TRBJ1-4; D is uncertain. The germline V and J ends were trimmed by 1 base and 5 bases, with 11 bases remaining between them. Germline values: CDR1 MGHRA, CDR2 YSYEKL. The CDR3 runs to 15 residues. CDR3 bases: TGCGCCAGCAGCCAAGTGGTCTGGAGGAATGAAAAACTGTTTTTT. It specifies CASSQVVWRNEKLFF.